Below are 6 T cell receptor beta chains sequenced from a single sample in a study of read filtering for tumor transcriptome and immune sequencing. Molecular barcoded adaptors covering alpha/delta and beta/gamma chains were used on about 390 ng RNA. One entry per CDR3 protein, called by TCRdb with MiXCR from the reads. The sample yields hundreds of distinct CDR3 sequences, around 74% seen once. Sequences were obtained from a population of CD138-negative cells sorted from bone marrow. These receptors all stem from a donor aged 40 or older with multiple myeloma. This table probably holds off-target reads from a library built for another chain.

On this clonotype: A read error may explain this, as a much larger clone is one base away. This chain connects TRBV19 to TRBJ2-2; weak D call: TRBD1 (5 bases). V lost 8 bases, J lost 1 base, and 17 bases lay in between. Germline V gives CDR1 LNHDA, CDR2 SQIVND (reference sequence). The CDR3 sequence is 16 residues long. For the CDR3, the DNA is TGTGCCAGTCATACGCCAGGGTCGTGGAACACCGGGGAGCTGTTTTTT. Its protein product is CASHTPGSWNTGELFF.

The chain couples TRBV4-3 to TRBJ1-2; D unclear. The CDR3 sequence is 15 residues long. The germline V gene has CDR1 LGHNA and CDR2 YSLEER. Between the trimmed V and J ends, which lost 4 bases and 4 bases, there was a span of 16 bases. CDR3 in amino acids: CASSRSMGAFYGYTF. The CDR3 bases are TGCGCCAGCAGCCGGTCGATGGGTGCTTTCTATGGCTACACCTTC.

V and J are TRBV19 and TRBJ2-1, with D possibly called TRBD1 or TRBD2 (6 bases each). This CDR3 is 19 amino acids long. The V end lost 7 bases, the J end lost 4 bases, and 29 bases lay between the germline ends. Germline V gene lookup returns CDR1 LNHDA and CDR2 SQIVND (reference sequence). The CDR3 loop is CASTLLAGRGQGMYNEQFF. The CDR3 DNA is TGTGCCAGTACGTTGTTAGCCGGGAGAGGCCAGGGGATGTACAATGAGCAGTTCTTC.

This chain joins TRBV2 and TRBJ2-5; D perhaps matches TRBD2 (5 bases). V lost 7 bases and J 1 base, leaving 13 bases between the germline ends. Per the germline V gene, CDR1 is SNHLY and CDR2 is FYNNEI. The CDR3 contains 14 residues. The chain's CDR3 is CASKRESTQETQYF. For the CDR3, the DNA is TGTGCCAGCAAGAGGGAGTCAACCCAAGAGACCCAGTACTTC.

This rearrangement joins TRBV5-5 to TRBJ2-1; TRBD1 is a possible D gene (6 bases). V lost 4 bases to trimming and J lost 7 bases, with 9 bases between them. CDR1 and CDR2 from the germline V gene are SGHKS and YYEKEE (reference sequence). The CDR3 consists of 12 residues. The CDR3 coding sequence is TGTGCCAGCAGCACGACAGGTAATGAGCAGTTCTTC. This encodes CASSTTGNEQFF.

V is TRBV7-2 and J is TRBJ2-1, with 7 bases aligning to TRBD1. The germline V gene has CDR1 SGHTA and CDR2 FQGNSA. The V and J ends lost 5 bases and 6 bases, in that order; junction bases with no gene match: 10. The CDR3 contains 15 residues. This CDR3 is CASSAQAGGLNEQFF. The CDR3 nucleotides read TGTGCCAGCAGCGCGCAGGCAGGGGGTCTCAATGAGCAGTTCTTC.